A selection of T cell receptor beta chains follows, all from one sample in a study of T cells in Graves' hyperthyroidism and ophthalmopathy. MiXCR, run by TCRdb on the multiplex PCR reads, gives a single entry per CDR3 protein. This table holds over 350,000 distinct CDR3 sequences, 11% to 15% found once. The sequenced sample consisted of blood. The origin of the receptors is a man aged 50 or older with Graves' ophthalmopathy. Both conserved end residues are part of each CDR3. The order of the fields is clone size, J gene, CDR3 length, V gene, D gene, CDR3 DNA, CDR3 protein. D genes are given only for firm matches. The size field is filled for only some rows; it gives once, few, many or a size class.

>once|TRBJ2-7|13|TRBV4-1|.
TGCGCCAGCAGCGAGACAGATGGCAATGAGCAGTACTTC
CASSETDGNEQYF
>.|TRBJ2-5|15|TRBV6-5|.
TGTGCCAGCAGTTACGTCCGGACGGCTCAAGAGACCCAGTACTTC
CASSYVRTAQETQYF
>many|TRBJ2-5|15|TRBV28|.
TGTGCCAGCAGTTTTTCGCGCAGGGTTCTAGAGACCCAGTACTTC
CASSFSRRVLETQYF
>many|TRBJ2-2|15|TRBV5-1|.
TGCGCCAGCAGCTTGGAGGCAGTTAACACCGGGGAGCTGTTTTTT
CASSLEAVNTGELFF
>few|TRBJ2-7|17|TRBV27|TRBD2
TGTGCCAGCAGTTTATCTAGTCTAGCGGGAGCTCCGTACGAGCAGTACTTC
CASSLSSLAGAPYEQYF
>many|TRBJ1-6|14|TRBV7-9|.
TGTGCCAGCAGCGCGGCCGGGGATAATTCACCCCTCCACTTT
CASSAAGDNSPLHF
>few|TRBJ2-5|16|TRBV27|.
TGTGCCAGCAGCGGGGAGATACGGGGTGGACGGGAGACCCAGTACTTC
CASSGEIRGGRETQYF
>many|TRBJ2-3|15|TRBV20-1|.
TGCAGTGCTAATACAGGAGGCCACAGCACAGATACGCAGTATTTT
CSANTGGHSTDTQYF
>many|TRBJ1-1|18|TRBV25-1|.
TGTGCCAGCAGTGAACTAGAGGAGATTTGGGGGGGCGGGACTGAAGCTTTCTTT
CASSELEEIWGGGTEAFF
>many|TRBJ1-1|13|TRBV3-1|.
TGTGCCAGCAGCACCTTGACCGGGAACCAAGCTTTCTTT
CASSTLTGNQAFF
>.|TRBJ2-5|15|TRBV4-1|TRBD2
TGCGCCAGCAGCCACGGGCCGCCCGGGAGGGAGACCCAGTACTTC
CASSHGPPGRETQYF
>.|TRBJ2-3|15|TRBV20-1|.
TGCAGTGCTCAAAGACAGGCAACAACCGCGGATACGCAGTATTTT
CSAQRQATTADTQYF
>many|TRBJ2-5|13|TRBV3-1|TRBD2
TGTGCCAGCAGGACCGGGAGGGCCCGGGCCCAGTACTTC
CASRTGRARAQYF
>.|TRBJ2-7|12|TRBV9|.
TGTGCCAGCAGCGTACGCCGAGGCGAGCAGTACTTC
CASSVRRGEQYF
>once|TRBJ2-3|18|TRBV7-8|TRBD2
TGTGCCAGCAGCATGACTAGCGGGAGGCTTGGATTTACAGATACGCAGTATTTT
CASSMTSGRLGFTDTQYF
>many|TRBJ1-1|14|TRBV28|TRBD1
TGTGCCAGCAGTACCACTCCCGGGACAGGGAAAGCTTTCTTT
CASSTTPGTGKAFF
>few|TRBJ2-5|12|TRBV27|.
TGTGCCAGCGGCAGGGGTTTAGAGACCCAGTACTTC
CASGRGLETQYF
>.|TRBJ2-1|15|TRBV7-2|.
TGTGCCAGCAGCTTAGGGTCAGAGCCCTACAATGAGCAGTTCTTC
CASSLGSEPYNEQFF
>many|TRBJ2-4|14|TRBV11-2|TRBD2
TGTGCCAGCAGCTTAGATGCTAGCGGAAACATTCAGTACTTC
CASSLDASGNIQYF
>few|TRBJ2-7|11|TRBV29-1|.
TGCAGCGCGCAAACATTCTACGAGCAGTACTTC
CSAQTFYEQYF